Presented here are 13 T cell receptor beta chains from one specimen sequenced in a study of cytomegalovirus exposure and HLA in healthy donors. The study ran its PCR with 60 Vbeta and 13 Jbeta primers. TCRdb's table, derived via immunoSEQ multiplex PCR, lists solely in-frame clones and lacks some. The sample holds approximately 40,000 clones, 66% seen once. The sample was PBMCs. The receptors stem from a man in his forties or fifties in good health and CMV-seropositive.

The chain joins TRBV5-4 to TRBJ2-7, with TRBD2 matching 12 bases. From germline, CDR1 is SGHNT and CDR2 YYREEE (reference sequence). V lost 4 bases and J lost 5; bases outside the gene matches: 7. The CDR3 sequence is 15 residues long. The CDR3 protein is CASSATSGGSNEQYF. In DNA form, the CDR3 reads TGTGCCAGCAGCGCGACTAGCGGGGGAAGTAACGAGCAGTACTTC.

This clone was observed a handful of times. The chain joins TRBV5-4 to TRBJ2-6; possible D gene TRBD1, 6 bases. Trimming shortened V by 8 bases and J by 0 bases, and 9 bases separated the two germline ends. CDR3 length: 14 residues. CDR1 SGHNT and CDR2 YYREEE come from the germline V gene (reference sequence). CDR3 sequence (DNA): TGTGCCAGTAGGGGGAACTCTGGGGCCAACGTCCTGACTTTC. Translated: CASRGNSGANVLTF.

The V gene is TRBV7-9, the J gene TRBJ2-2; D is perhaps TRBD2 (5 bases). This CDR3 has 13 amino acids. Trimming cost V 5 bases and J 6 bases, with 10 bases left between them. CDR1 SEHNR and CDR2 FQNEAQ come from the germline V gene (reference sequence). The CDR3 spells CASSPPGSGELFF. The CDR3 nucleotides are TGTGCCAGCAGCCCGCCGGGATCCGGGGAGCTGTTTTTT. Using reference TRBV7-9 and TRBJ2-2 for the parts outside the CDR3, the full variable domain is DTGVSQNPRHKITKRGQNVTFRCDPISEHNRLYWYRQTLGQGPEFLTYFQNEAQLEKSRLLSDRFSAERPKGSFSTLEIQRTEQGDSAMYLCASSPPGSGELFFGEGSRLTVL.

This clone was observed a single time. This chain links TRBV4-1 with TRBJ1-2; 9 positions agree with TRBD1. CDR1 and CDR2 from the germline V gene are MGHRA and YSYEKL. The CDR3 runs 14 residues. The J segment lost 4 bases and the V segment lost 3 bases, leaving 3 bases of the junction unmatched. The CDR3 coding sequence is TGCGCCAGCAGCCAGGGACAGGGCATCTATGGCTACACCTTC. It yields the protein CASSQGQGIYGYTF.

Here the CDR3 DNA reads TGTGCCACCAGCAGAGTACCTCAGGGAGATACGCAGTATTTT. Its protein product is CATSRVPQGDTQYF. The chain recombines TRBV15 with TRBJ2-3; D is possibly TRBD1 (5 bases). Germline CDR1 and CDR2: LNHNV and YYDKDF (reference sequence). V lost 1 base, J lost 5 bases, and 10 bases lay in between. The CDR3 consists of 14 residues. Full variable domain (rest looked up from reference TRBV15 and TRBJ2-3): DAMVIQNPRYQVTQFGKPVTLSCSQTLNHNVMYWYQQKSSQAPKLLFHYYDKDFNNEADTPDNFQSRRPNTSFCFLDIRSPGLGDTAMYLCATSRVPQGDTQYFGPGTRLTVL.

This clone was recorded at least ten times. The genes are TRBV6-4 and TRBJ2-2; tentatively, D is TRBD1 (6 bases). CDR1 is MRHNA, CDR2 SNTAGT, per germline. V lost 6 bases, J lost 4 bases, and 9 bases lay in between. There are 13 residues in the CDR3. The CDR3 DNA reads as TGTGCCAGCAGCCGGGACACCACCGGGGAGCTGTTTTTT. Amino acid sequence: CASSRDTTGELFF.

This clone was detected only once. This chain links TRBV27 with TRBJ1-2, with 7 bases aligning to TRBD1. In germline, CDR1 is MNHEY, CDR2 SMNVEV (reference sequence). The CDR3 consists of 14 residues. The V segment lost 9 bases and the J segment 4 bases; nucleotides outside the gene matches: 11. The CDR3 nucleotides are TGTGCCAGTCGTCAGAGGGGACAGACCTATGGCTACACCTTC. This encodes CASRQRGQTYGYTF.

The chain recombines TRBV4-1 with TRBJ1-5; 8 bases align to TRBD1. The CDR3 consists of 18 residues. The V segment lost 4 bases and the J segment 6 bases; nucleotides outside the gene matches: 17. Germline CDR1 is MGHRA and CDR2 is YSYEKL. CDR3 residues: CASSLLVTPDRAVQPQHF. CDR3 DNA: TGCGCCAGCAGCCTCCTTGTTACCCCGGACAGGGCGGTTCAGCCCCAGCATTTT.

V is TRBV5-4 and J is TRBJ2-7, with D perhaps TRBD1 (5 bases). The length of the CDR3 is 13 residues. The V gene lost 0 bases and the J gene lost 2 bases, with 6 bases spanning the gap. CDR1 is SGHNT and CDR2 is YYREEE in the germline V gene (reference sequence). In DNA, the CDR3 is TGTGCCAGCAGCTTGGGGGGCCCCTACGAGCAGTACTTC. Protein product: CASSLGGPYEQYF.

The chain links TRBV15 to TRBJ1-1, with D possibly being TRBD1 (5 bases). Trimming took off 8 bases at V and 1 base at J, with 11 bases between the two ends. This CDR3 has 13 amino acids. Germline CDR1 and CDR2: LNHNV and YYDKDF (reference sequence). CDR3 residues: CATSRQSNTEAFF. CDR3 coding DNA: TGTGCCACCTCGCGACAGTCGAACACTGAAGCTTTCTTT. The entire variable domain, with the rest obtained from reference TRBV15 and TRBJ1-1, is as follows: DAMVIQNPRYQVTQFGKPVTLSCSQTLNHNVMYWYQQKSSQAPKLLFHYYDKDFNNEADTPDNFQSRRPNTSFCFLDIRSPGLGDTAMYLCATSRQSNTEAFFGQGTRLTVV.

The rearrangement links TRBV5-1 to TRBJ2-2; D is uncertain. V shed 0 bases and J shed 0 bases, with 6 bases lying between them. CDR1 is SGHRS, CDR2 YFSETQ, per germline. The CDR3 sequence is 15 residues long. DNA for the CDR3: TGCGCCAGCAGCTTGGCCGCAGCGAACACCGGGGAGCTGTTTTTT. Its protein is CASSLAAANTGELFF.

CDR3 sequence: CASSLTPGQGFSPLHF. The CDR3 DNA is TGTGCCAGCAGTCTCACACCGGGACAGGGCTTTTCACCCCTCCACTTT. The chain combines TRBV28 with TRBJ1-6; 9 positions match TRBD1. The CDR3 extends over 16 amino acids. The germline CDR1 and CDR2 sequences are MDHEN and SYDVKM. J was trimmed by 9 bases and V by 5 bases; bases with no gene match: 11.

This chain joins TRBV2 and TRBJ2-5; D is perhaps TRBD2 (7 bases). The CDR3 sequence is 14 residues long. CDR1 is SNHLY and CDR2 is FYNNEI in the germline V gene. Trimming shortened V by 0 bases and J by 5 bases, and 10 bases separated the two germline ends. The CDR3: CASSEAGGAETQYF. The CDR3 DNA follows: TGTGCCAGCAGTGAAGCGGGGGGGGCCGAGACCCAGTACTTC.